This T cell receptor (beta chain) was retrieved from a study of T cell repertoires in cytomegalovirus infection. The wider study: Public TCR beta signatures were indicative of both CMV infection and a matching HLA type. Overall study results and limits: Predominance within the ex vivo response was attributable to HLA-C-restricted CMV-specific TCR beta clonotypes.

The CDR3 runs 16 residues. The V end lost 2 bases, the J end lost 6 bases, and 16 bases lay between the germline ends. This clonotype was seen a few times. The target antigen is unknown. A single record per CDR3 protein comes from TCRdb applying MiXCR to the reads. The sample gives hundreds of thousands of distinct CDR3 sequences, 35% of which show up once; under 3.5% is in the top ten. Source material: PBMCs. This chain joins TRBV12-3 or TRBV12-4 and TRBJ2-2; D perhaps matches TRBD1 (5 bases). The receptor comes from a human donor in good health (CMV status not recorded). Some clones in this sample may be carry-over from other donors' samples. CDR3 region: CASSLYGASGSGELFF. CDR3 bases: TGTGCCAGCAGTTTATATGGGGCGTCGGGCTCCGGGGAGCTGTTTTTT.